A selection of T cell receptor beta chains follows, all from one sample in a study of T cell responses to AZD1222 COVID-19 vaccine. Profiled with immunoSEQ multiplex PCR; TCRdb holds only in-frame clones, not every one. The sample lists approximately 140,000 clones, around 90% occurring once. This sample comprised peripheral blood, obtained 28 days after the second AZD1222 dose. Source of these receptors: an adult who received the AZD1222 COVID-19 vaccine. The CDR3 runs from the conserved cysteine through the conserved F or W.

v_gene	len	j_gene	CDR3aa
TRBV7-8	13	TRBJ2-3	CASSPTSTDTQYF
TRBV5-5	14	TRBJ1-2	CASSSGPANYGYTF
TRBV5-1	18	TRBJ2-1	CASSLATGTSETYNEQFF
TRBV7-7	15	TRBJ2-5	CASSLGLAGGETQYF
TRBV5-5	17	TRBJ2-6	CASSLRTPSSGANVLTF
TRBV3-1/TRBV3-2	13	TRBJ1-2	CASTLRGGYGYTF
TRBV3-1/TRBV3-2	13	TRBJ2-1	CASSPVSYNEQFF
TRBV2	11	TRBJ1-1	CASTSTGGAFF
TRBV3-1/TRBV3-2	15	TRBJ2-1	CASSQDGRSYNEQFF
TRBV9	16	TRBJ2-7	CASSAPLGSNSLEQYF
TRBV2	12	TRBJ2-1	CASKGGYNEQFF
TRBV11-2	16	TRBJ2-2	CASSLGLAGNTGELFF
TRBV5-6	15	TRBJ2-3	CASSFVEVITDTQYF
TRBV6-1	16	TRBJ2-7	CASSEASGLATYEQYF
TRBV30	11	TRBJ2-1	CAWSGGTSFFF
TRBV10-3	13	TRBJ2-7	CAISESARYEQYF
TRBV19	16	TRBJ1-1	CASREPGQKLNTEAFF
TRBV6-5	14	TRBJ1-2	CASSQPGQVYGYTF
TRBV6-5	14	TRBJ1-2	CASSYSYRGQGYTF
TRBV5-1	13	TRBJ1-1	CASSFRVGAEAFF
TRBV16	17	TRBJ1-5	CASSQSSTVLSNQPQHF
TRBV19	15	TRBJ2-2	CASSISRLNTGELFF
TRBV4-1	16	TRBJ2-1	CASSQERLRSNDEQFF
TRBV6-5	13	TRBJ1-2	CASRVNRNYGYTF
TRBV5-6	15	TRBJ1-5	CASSLVGDPNQPQHF
TRBV2	14	TRBJ2-2	CASSVRGNTGELFF
TRBV5-6	11	TRBJ1-1	CASSRDGAAFF
TRBV19	13	TRBJ2-3	CASSITGADTQYF
TRBV6-1	17	TRBJ1-1	CASSDGTRGDWDTEAFF
TRBV5-4	13	TRBJ2-7	CASSSYRDYEQYF
TRBV5-1	15	TRBJ2-1	CASSLSGLAAGEQFF
TRBV11-3	14	TRBJ2-1	CASSGGAGNNEQFF
TRBV24-1	14	TRBJ1-1	CATRGSRGGTEAFF
TRBV27	14	TRBJ2-7	CASSVDRDSYEQYF
TRBV9	16	TRBJ2-3	CASSGTGGPGTDTQYF
TRBV7-9	17	TRBJ1-2	CASSLAPETEANYGYTF
TRBV19	13	TRBJ2-7	CASSTQLPYEQYF
TRBV18	14	TRBJ1-1	CASSPRSGDTEAFF
TRBV5-5	18	TRBJ2-5	CASSPGGSWASTKETQYF
TRBV6-5	15	TRBJ2-7	CASRVTGGGSYEQYF
TRBV19	11	TRBJ2-7	CASSTGYEQYF
TRBV29-1	13	TRBJ1-2	CSAGEGTAPPLTF
TRBV7-8	15	TRBJ1-1	CASSSLTAGGTEAFF
TRBV5-6	13	TRBJ1-1	CASSLQGGTEAFF
TRBV18	17	TRBJ1-2	CASSPAQGARISYGYTF
TRBV18	14	TRBJ1-4	CASSQAEGNEKLFF
TRBV27	15	TRBJ2-1	CASSHGTSGINEQFF
TRBV5-5	15	TRBJ1-2	CASSLRPSTNYGYTF
TRBV7-9	16	TRBJ2-2	CASSPKAGGPTGELFF
TRBV3-1/TRBV3-2	16	TRBJ2-7	CASSPRGASASYEQYF
TRBV30	14	TRBJ1-1	CAWTTGQRNTEAFF
TRBV9	15	TRBJ1-3	CASSSGHSSGNTIYF
TRBV7-9	15	TRBJ1-6	CASSYYTSYDSPLHF
TRBV27	13	TRBJ1-3	CASSRTLGNTIYF
TRBV18	12	TRBJ1-2	CASSARLYGYTF
TRBV2	15	TRBJ2-7	CASSEAGGPFNEQYF
TRBV10-3	14	TRBJ1-2	CAISDGQPTDGYTF
TRBV19	15	TRBJ2-3	CASSNQVIRTDTQYF
TRBV6-5	13	TRBJ2-5	CASSYTQTETQYF
TRBV9	16	TRBJ2-3	CASSVRPKPSTDTQYF